A selection of T cell receptor beta chains follows, all from one sample in a study of identical twins. TCRdb redid the calling of the 5' RACE reads with MiXCR, one entry per CDR3 protein. The table includes around 470,000 distinct CDR3 sequences, about 14% detected once. The data were also submitted as part of a second study, on yellow fever vaccine responses in identical twins.

Sequencing was carried out using CD4+ T cells sorted from blood. These TCRs come from a woman aged 18-35 years in good health. Both conserved end residues are part of each CDR3.

CDR3aa: CASSQGDRADQPQHF
v_gene: TRBV5-1
j_gene: TRBJ1-5
len: 15

CDR3aa: CASSLLQDIQETQYF
v_gene: TRBV12-3/TRBV12-4
j_gene: TRBJ2-5
len: 15

CDR3aa: CASGNLGGGGPSYEQYF
v_gene: TRBV3-1
j_gene: TRBJ2-7
len: 17

CDR3aa: CASSPLFREGVSQNEQFF
v_gene: TRBV11-2
j_gene: TRBJ2-1
len: 18

CDR3aa: CSVPGTSNTGELFF
v_gene: TRBV29-1
j_gene: TRBJ2-2
len: 14

CDR3aa: CASSLWGSERSTDTQYF
v_gene: TRBV28
j_gene: TRBJ2-3
len: 17

CDR3aa: CASSERTRSTDTQYF
v_gene: TRBV2
j_gene: TRBJ2-3
len: 15

CDR3aa: CASARLAGGNEQFF
v_gene: TRBV12-3/TRBV12-4
j_gene: TRBJ2-1
len: 14

CDR3aa: CASAGVDGNQPQHF
v_gene: TRBV28
j_gene: TRBJ1-5
len: 14

CDR3aa: CSVDWPYSETQYF
v_gene: TRBV29-1
j_gene: TRBJ2-5
len: 13

CDR3aa: CASSPGGQRSYEQYF
v_gene: TRBV28
j_gene: TRBJ2-7
len: 15

CDR3aa: CASSIDRGNQPQHF
v_gene: TRBV7-2
j_gene: TRBJ1-5
len: 14

CDR3aa: CASSWGQNTGELFF
v_gene: TRBV5-1
j_gene: TRBJ2-2
len: 14

CDR3aa: CASSQGFMNEQYF
v_gene: TRBV3-1
j_gene: TRBJ2-7
len: 13

CDR3aa: CSASRQATDTQYF
v_gene: TRBV20-1
j_gene: TRBJ2-3
len: 13

CDR3aa: CASRSGMGYYEQYF
v_gene: TRBV12-3/TRBV12-4
j_gene: TRBJ2-7
len: 14

CDR3aa: CSVTSGEQFF
v_gene: TRBV29-1
j_gene: TRBJ2-1
len: 10

CDR3aa: CASRLPGGLGVTQPQHF
v_gene: TRBV2
j_gene: TRBJ1-5
len: 17

CDR3aa: CASSWARDYNEQFF
v_gene: TRBV28
j_gene: TRBJ2-1
len: 14

CDR3aa: CATSRSASGYNEQFF
v_gene: TRBV15
j_gene: TRBJ2-1
len: 15

CDR3aa: CSAASGVGELFF
v_gene: TRBV29-1
j_gene: TRBJ2-2
len: 12

CDR3aa: CASSLGGSGVIYNEQFF
v_gene: TRBV7-2
j_gene: TRBJ2-1
len: 17

CDR3aa: CASSSQRGGYEQYF
v_gene: TRBV5-6
j_gene: TRBJ2-7
len: 14

CDR3aa: CASSPGSGASNQPQHF
v_gene: TRBV5-5
j_gene: TRBJ1-5
len: 16

CDR3aa: CASSQTGTSSYNEQFF
v_gene: TRBV4-2
j_gene: TRBJ2-1
len: 16

CDR3aa: CASSSGGPSYNEQFF
v_gene: TRBV7-3
j_gene: TRBJ2-1
len: 15

CDR3aa: CASSTGTGGSGANVLTF
v_gene: TRBV6-1
j_gene: TRBJ2-6
len: 17

CDR3aa: CATSRAGRADTQYF
v_gene: TRBV15
j_gene: TRBJ2-3
len: 14

CDR3aa: CASSAGDTTQYF
v_gene: TRBV7-2
j_gene: TRBJ2-3
len: 12

CDR3aa: CASSYGLGPEYEQFF
v_gene: TRBV6-2/TRBV6-3
j_gene: TRBJ2-1
len: 15

CDR3aa: CAVNAGEETQYF
v_gene: TRBV24-1
j_gene: TRBJ2-5
len: 12

CDR3aa: CASSYSSTGMNTEAFF
v_gene: TRBV6-5
j_gene: TRBJ1-1
len: 16

CDR3aa: CASSWGLAGETQYF
v_gene: TRBV7-2
j_gene: TRBJ2-5
len: 14

CDR3aa: CASSLRNSLGESYTF
v_gene: TRBV28
j_gene: TRBJ1-2
len: 15

CDR3aa: CASSSDLTQYF
v_gene: TRBV5-1
j_gene: TRBJ2-5
len: 11

CDR3aa: CASSLVPGQGLNEQFF
v_gene: TRBV7-2
j_gene: TRBJ2-1
len: 16

CDR3aa: CSARRSGTTDTQYF
v_gene: TRBV20-1
j_gene: TRBJ2-3
len: 14